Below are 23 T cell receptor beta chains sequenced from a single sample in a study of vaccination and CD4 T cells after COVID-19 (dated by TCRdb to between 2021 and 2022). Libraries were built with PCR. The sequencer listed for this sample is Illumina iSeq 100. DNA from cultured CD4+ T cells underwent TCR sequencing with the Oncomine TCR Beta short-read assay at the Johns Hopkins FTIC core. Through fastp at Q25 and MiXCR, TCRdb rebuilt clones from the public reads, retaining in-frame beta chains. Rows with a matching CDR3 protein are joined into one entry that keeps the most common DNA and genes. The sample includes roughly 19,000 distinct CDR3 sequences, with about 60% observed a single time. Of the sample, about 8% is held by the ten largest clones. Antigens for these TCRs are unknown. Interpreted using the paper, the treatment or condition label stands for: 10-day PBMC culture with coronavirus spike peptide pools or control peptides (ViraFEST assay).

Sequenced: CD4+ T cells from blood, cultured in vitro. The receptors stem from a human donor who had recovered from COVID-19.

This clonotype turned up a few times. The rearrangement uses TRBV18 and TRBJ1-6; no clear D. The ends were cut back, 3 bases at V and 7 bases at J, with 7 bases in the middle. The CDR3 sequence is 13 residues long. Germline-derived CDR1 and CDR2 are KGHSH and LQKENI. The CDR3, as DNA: TGTGCCAGCTCACCGGAGGAGAATTCACCCCTCCACTTT. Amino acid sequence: CASSPEENSPLHF.

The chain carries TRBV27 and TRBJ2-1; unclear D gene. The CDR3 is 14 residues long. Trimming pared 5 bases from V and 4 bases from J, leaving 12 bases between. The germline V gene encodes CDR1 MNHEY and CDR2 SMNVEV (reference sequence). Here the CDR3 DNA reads TGTGCCAGCAGTCGCTCAGAGATATACAATGAGCAGTTCTTC. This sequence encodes CASSRSEIYNEQFF.

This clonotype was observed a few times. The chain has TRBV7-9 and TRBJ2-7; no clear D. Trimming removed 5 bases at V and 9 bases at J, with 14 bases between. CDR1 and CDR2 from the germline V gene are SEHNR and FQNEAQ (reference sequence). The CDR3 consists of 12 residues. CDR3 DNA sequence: TGTGCCAGCAGCGAGGCGGAAGGGTGGCAGTACTTC. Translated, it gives CASSEAEGWQYF.

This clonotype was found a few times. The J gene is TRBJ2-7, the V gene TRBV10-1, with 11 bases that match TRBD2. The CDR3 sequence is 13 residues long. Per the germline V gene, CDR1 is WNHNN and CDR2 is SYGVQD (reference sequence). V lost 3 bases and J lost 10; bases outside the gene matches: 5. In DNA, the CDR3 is TGCGCCAGCAGTGATATACTAGCGGGAGTCCAGTACTTC. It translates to CASSDILAGVQYF.

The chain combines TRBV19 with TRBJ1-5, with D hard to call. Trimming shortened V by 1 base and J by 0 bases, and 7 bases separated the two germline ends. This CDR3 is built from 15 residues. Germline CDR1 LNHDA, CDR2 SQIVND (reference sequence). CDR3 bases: TGTGCCAGTAGTATAGGGGTATATAGCAATCAGCCCCAGCATTTT. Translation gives CASSIGVYSNQPQHF.

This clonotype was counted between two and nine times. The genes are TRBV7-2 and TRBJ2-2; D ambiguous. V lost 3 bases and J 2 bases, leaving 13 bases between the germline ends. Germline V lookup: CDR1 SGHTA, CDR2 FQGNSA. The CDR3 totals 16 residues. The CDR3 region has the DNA TGTGCCAGCAGCTTCCCAAACGGGCTTAACACCGGGGAGCTGTTTTTT. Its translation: CASSFPNGLNTGELFF.

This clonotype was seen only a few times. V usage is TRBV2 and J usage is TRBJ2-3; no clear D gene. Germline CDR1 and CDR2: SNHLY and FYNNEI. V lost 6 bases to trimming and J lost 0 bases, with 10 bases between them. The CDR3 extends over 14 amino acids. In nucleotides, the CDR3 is TGTGCCAGCAGGAGCGATCCTAGCACAGATACGCAGTATTTT. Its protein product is CASRSDPSTDTQYF.

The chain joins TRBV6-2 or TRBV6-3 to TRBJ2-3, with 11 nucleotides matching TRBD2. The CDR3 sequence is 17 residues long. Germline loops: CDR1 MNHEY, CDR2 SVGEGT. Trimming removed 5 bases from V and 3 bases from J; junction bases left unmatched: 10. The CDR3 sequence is CASSPISGRAGTDTQYF. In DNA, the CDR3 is TGTGCCAGCAGTCCAATTAGCGGGAGGGCCGGAACAGATACGCAGTATTTT.

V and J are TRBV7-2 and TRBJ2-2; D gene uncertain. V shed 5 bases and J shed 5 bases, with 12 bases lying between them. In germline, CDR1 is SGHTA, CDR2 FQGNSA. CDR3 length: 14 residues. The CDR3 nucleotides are TGTGCCAGCAGCCCCCTCTTAGGTACCGGGGAGCTGTTTTTT. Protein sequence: CASSPLLGTGELFF.

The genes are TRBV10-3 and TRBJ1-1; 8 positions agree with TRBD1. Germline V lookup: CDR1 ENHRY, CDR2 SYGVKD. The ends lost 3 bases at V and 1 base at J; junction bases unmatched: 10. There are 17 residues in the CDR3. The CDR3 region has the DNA TGTGCCATCAGTGATGCGAGGACAGGGATCGAGAACACTGAAGCTTTCTTT. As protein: CAISDARTGIENTEAFF.

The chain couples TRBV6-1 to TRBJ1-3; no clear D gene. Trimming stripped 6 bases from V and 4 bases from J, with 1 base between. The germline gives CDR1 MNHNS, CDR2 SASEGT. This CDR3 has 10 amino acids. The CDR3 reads CASRGNTIYF. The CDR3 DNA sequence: TGTGCCAGCAGGGGAAACACCATATATTTT.

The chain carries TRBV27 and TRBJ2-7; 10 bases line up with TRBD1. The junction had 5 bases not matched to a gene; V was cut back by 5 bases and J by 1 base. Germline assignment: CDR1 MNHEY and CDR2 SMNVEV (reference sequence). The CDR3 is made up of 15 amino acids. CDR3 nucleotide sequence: TGTGCCAGCAGTAGAGACAGGGGGCGATCCTACGAGCAGTACTTC. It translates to CASSRDRGRSYEQYF.

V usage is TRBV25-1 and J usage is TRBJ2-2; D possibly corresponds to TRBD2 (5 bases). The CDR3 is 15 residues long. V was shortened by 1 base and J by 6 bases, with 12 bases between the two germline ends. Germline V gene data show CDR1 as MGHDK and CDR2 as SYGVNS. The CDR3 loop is CASSEFGLAAGELFF. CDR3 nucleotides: TGTGCCAGCAGTGAATTCGGGCTAGCCGCCGGGGAGCTGTTTTTT. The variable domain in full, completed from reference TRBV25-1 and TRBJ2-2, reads EADIYQTPRYLVIGTGKKITLECSQTMGHDKMYWYQQDPGMELHLIHYSYGVNSTEKGDLSSESTVSRIRTEHFPLTLESARPSHTSQYLCASSEFGLAAGELFFGEGSRLTVL.

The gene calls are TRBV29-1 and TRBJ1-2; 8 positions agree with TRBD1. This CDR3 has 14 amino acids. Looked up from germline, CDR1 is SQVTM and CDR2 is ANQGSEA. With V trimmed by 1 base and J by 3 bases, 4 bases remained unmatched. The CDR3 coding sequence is TGCAGCGTTGAAGGCGACAGGGGCTACTATGGCTACACCTTC. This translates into CSVEGDRGYYGYTF.

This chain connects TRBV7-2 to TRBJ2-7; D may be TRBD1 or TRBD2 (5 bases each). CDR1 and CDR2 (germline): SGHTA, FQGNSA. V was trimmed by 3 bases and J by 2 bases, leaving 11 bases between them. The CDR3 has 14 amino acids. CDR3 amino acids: CASSFRDGPYEQYF. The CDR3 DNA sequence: TGTGCCAGCAGCTTCCGGGACGGACCCTACGAGCAGTACTTC.

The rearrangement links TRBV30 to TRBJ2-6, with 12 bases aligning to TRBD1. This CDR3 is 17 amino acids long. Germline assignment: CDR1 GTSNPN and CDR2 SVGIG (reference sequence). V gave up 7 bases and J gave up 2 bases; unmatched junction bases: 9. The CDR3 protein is CALHRDRGRTGANVLTF. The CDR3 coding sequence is TGTGCCTTACACCGGGACAGGGGGCGGACTGGGGCCAACGTCCTGACTTTC.

Written as DNA, the CDR3 is TGCGCCAGCAGCTCCAGGGGGCTGAGCACAGATACGCAGTATTTT. Protein sequence: CASSSRGLSTDTQYF. The chain combines TRBV5-1 with TRBJ2-3; 8 bases align to TRBD1. Trimming at V came to 3 bases and at J to 0 bases, leaving 3 bases not matched to a gene. Germline V gives CDR1 SGHRS, CDR2 YFSETQ. The CDR3 runs 15 residues.

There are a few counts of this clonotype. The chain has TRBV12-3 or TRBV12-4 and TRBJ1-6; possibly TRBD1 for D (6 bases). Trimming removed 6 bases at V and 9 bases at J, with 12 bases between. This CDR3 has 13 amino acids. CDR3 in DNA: TGTGCCAGCAGCCGGGACACCTTTTCACCCCTCCACTTT. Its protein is CASSRDTFSPLHF.

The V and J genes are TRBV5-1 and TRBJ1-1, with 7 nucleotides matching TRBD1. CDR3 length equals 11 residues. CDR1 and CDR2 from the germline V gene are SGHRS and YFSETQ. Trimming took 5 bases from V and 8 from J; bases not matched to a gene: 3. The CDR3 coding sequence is TGCGCCAGCAGTGCGGACAGGGAAGCTTTCTTT. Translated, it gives CASSADREAFF.

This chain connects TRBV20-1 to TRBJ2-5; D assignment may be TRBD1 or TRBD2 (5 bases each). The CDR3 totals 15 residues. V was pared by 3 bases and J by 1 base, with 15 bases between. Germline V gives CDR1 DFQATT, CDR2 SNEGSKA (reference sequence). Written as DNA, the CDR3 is TGCAGTGCTAGGGTCCCCCGGGACCTCCAAGAGACCCAGTACTTC. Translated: CSARVPRDLQETQYF.

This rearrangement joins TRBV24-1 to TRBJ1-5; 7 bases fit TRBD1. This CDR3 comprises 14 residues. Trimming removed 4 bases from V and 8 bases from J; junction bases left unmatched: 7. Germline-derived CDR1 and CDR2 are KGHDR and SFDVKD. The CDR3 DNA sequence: TGTGCCACCAGTGAGACAGGGACGGGGGAGCCCCAGCATTTT. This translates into CATSETGTGEPQHF.

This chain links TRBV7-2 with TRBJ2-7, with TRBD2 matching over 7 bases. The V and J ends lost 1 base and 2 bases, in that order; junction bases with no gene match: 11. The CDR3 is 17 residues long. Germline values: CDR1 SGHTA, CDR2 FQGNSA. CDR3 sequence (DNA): TGTGCCAGCAGCTTAGGGACGGGAGGACCAGTAACCTACGAGCAGTACTTC. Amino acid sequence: CASSLGTGGPVTYEQYF. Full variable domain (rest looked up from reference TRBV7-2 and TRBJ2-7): GAGVSQSPSNKVTEKGKDVELRCDPISGHTALYWYRQSLGQGLEFLIYFQGNSAPDKSGLPSDRFSAERTGGSVSTLTIQRTQQEDSAVYLCASSLGTGGPVTYEQYFGPGTRLTVT.

The CDR3 sequence: CASSEVPLGGRSPLHF. CDR3 sequence (DNA): TGTGCCAGCAGTGAAGTCCCTCTTGGGGGCAGGTCACCCCTCCACTTT. The V gene is TRBV6-1, the J gene TRBJ1-6, with D possibly being TRBD1 (6 bases). The CDR3 consists of 16 residues. Trimming removed 1 base from V and 10 bases from J, with 17 bases in between. Germline V CDR1 and CDR2: MNHNS, SASEGT.